The 20 T cell receptor beta chains given below trace back to one sample, sequenced in a study of T cell responses to AZD1222 COVID-19 vaccine. This table comes from immunoSEQ multiplex PCR, and its TCRdb copy is limited to in-frame clones, with some not included. The sample has 120,000 to 150,000 clones; approximately 88% are singletons. The material was peripheral blood, obtained on day 0 of AZD1222 vaccination. These TCRs come from an adult in good health.

There are a few counts of this clone. The chain recombines TRBV20-1 with TRBJ2-7; perhaps D is TRBD1 or TRBD2 (5 bases each). Trimming shortened V by 3 bases and J by 2 bases, and 14 bases separated the two germline ends. The germline gives CDR1 DFQATT, CDR2 SNEGSKA (reference sequence). The CDR3 has 14 amino acids. CDR3 bases: TGCAGTGCTAGTTACTTGCAGGGAGCCTACGAGCAGTACTTC. It specifies CSASYLQGAYEQYF.

This clone showed up just once. V and J are TRBV3-1 (or the pseudogene TRBV3-2) and TRBJ2-3, with 15 bases identical to TRBD2. Germline lookup yields CDR1 LGHDT and CDR2 YNNKEL (reference sequence). The CDR3 extends over 24 amino acids. V was clipped by 1 base and J by 0 bases; unmatched bases: 20. The CDR3 DNA follows: TGTGCCAGCAGCCAAGTTCTCACGGACGGGACTAGCGGGGGGTCCTCGACTAGCACAGATACGCAGTATTTT. Its translation: CASSQVLTDGTSGGSSTSTDTQYF.

The chain links TRBV10-1 to TRBJ1-5, with 7 bases that match TRBD1. The trim removed 2 bases at V and 7 bases at J, leaving 11 bases unmatched. There are 16 residues in the CDR3. The germline CDR1 and CDR2 sequences are WNHNN and SYGVQD (reference sequence). In DNA form, the CDR3 reads TGCGCCAGCAGTGAGATGTGGGACAGAGTGGAGCAGCCCCAGCATTTT. This codes for CASSEMWDRVEQPQHF.

This chain links TRBV7-2 with TRBJ2-2; the D call may be TRBD1 or TRBD2 (6 bases each). There are 16 residues in the CDR3. The germline gives CDR1 SGHTA, CDR2 FQGNSA. The V and J ends lost 0 bases and 0 bases respectively, with 8 bases between them. The CDR3 region is CASSLAGGSNTGELFF. As DNA, the CDR3 is TGTGCCAGCAGCTTAGCGGGGGGCTCGAACACCGGGGAGCTGTTTTTT.

The chain employs TRBV28 and TRBJ1-2; TRBD1 might be the D (5 bases). Trimming shortened V by 6 bases and J by 4 bases, and 12 bases separated the two germline ends. This CDR3 comprises 13 residues. Germline V lookup: CDR1 MDHEN, CDR2 SYDVKM. The CDR3 DNA follows: TGTGCCAGCAGCCTGGGGCCGCTCTATGGCTACACCTTC. Translating it yields CASSLGPLYGYTF.

This clone was recorded a few times. CDR3 sequence reads: CASRDPGTRGGGTF. CDR3 nucleotide sequence: TGTGCCAGCAGAGATCCCGGGACGCGGGGCGGTGGCACCTTC. The chain employs TRBV6-5 and TRBJ1-2; tentative D call: TRBD1 (5 bases). Trimming stripped 6 bases from V and 13 bases from J, with 24 bases between. CDR1 is MNHEY and CDR2 is SVGAGI in the germline V gene. The CDR3 covers 14 residues.

This sequence joins TRBV7-2 and TRBJ2-3, with D hard to call. The CDR3 is 15 residues long. Trimming took 5 bases from V and 4 from J, leaving 16 bases between them. Germline CDR1 reads SGHTA; CDR2 reads FQGNSA. The CDR3 loop reads CASSPDTLPADTQYF. The CDR3 nucleotides are TGTGCCAGCAGCCCAGATACCCTGCCCGCAGATACGCAGTATTTT.

The chain carries TRBV2 and TRBJ1-2, with D perhaps matching TRBD1 (6 bases). This CDR3 is built from 14 residues. Germline V gives CDR1 SNHLY, CDR2 FYNNEI. The V end was cut by 7 bases, the J end by 5 bases, with 17 bases between. Here the CDR3 reads CASTVAGEGYGYTF. In DNA, the CDR3 is TGTGCCAGCACCGTGGCAGGGGAGGGGTATGGCTACACCTTC.

The V call is TRBV2, the J call TRBJ1-4; D ambiguous. The CDR3 contains 16 residues. Trimming shortened V by 3 bases and J by 10 bases, and 21 bases separated the two germline ends. CDR1 is SNHLY and CDR2 is FYNNEI in the germline V gene. CDR3 sequence reads: CASSDERAYNAGKLFF. The DNA for the CDR3 is TGTGCCAGCAGTGATGAAAGGGCCTACAACGCCGGAAAACTGTTTTTT. Together with reference TRBV2 and TRBJ1-4, the CDR3 gives the full variable domain: EPEVTQTPSHQVTQMGQEVILRCVPISNHLYFYWYRQILGQKVEFLVSFYNNEISEKSEIFDDQFSVERPDGSNFTLKIRSTKLEDSAMYFCASSDERAYNAGKLFFGSGTQLSVL.

This chain connects TRBV5-5 to TRBJ2-3; 11 bases line up with TRBD2. From germline, CDR1 is SGHKS and CDR2 YYEKEE (reference sequence). J gave up 0 bases and V 0 bases, and 0 bases lay outside the gene matches. The CDR3 is 16 amino acids. CDR3 residues: CASSLGLAGSTDTQYF. CDR3 nucleotides: TGTGCCAGCAGCTTGGGACTAGCGGGAAGCACAGATACGCAGTATTTT. Full variable domain (missing parts from reference TRBV5-5 and TRBJ2-3): DAGVTQSPTHLIKTRGQQVTLRCSPISGHKSVSWYQQVLGQGPQFIFQYYEKEERGRGNFPDRFSARQFPNYSSELNVNALLLGDSALYLCASSLGLAGSTDTQYFGPGTRLTVL.

This sequence joins TRBV27 and TRBJ1-6; D unclear. The germline V gene has CDR1 MNHEY and CDR2 SMNVEV (reference sequence). V gave up 0 bases and J gave up 10 bases, with 7 bases separating them. There are 13 residues in the CDR3. DNA for the CDR3: TGTGCCAGCAGTTTATCTTCAGGCTCACCCCTCCACTTT. It yields the protein CASSLSSGSPLHF.

This clone was seen a single time. The CDR3 coding sequence is TGTGCCAGCAGTTATAGCGGTGCCCTTTACGAGCAGTACTTC. Residues: CASSYSGALYEQYF. The genes are TRBV28 and TRBJ2-7; perhaps TRBD2 as D (6 bases). The V end lost 4 bases, the J end lost 4 bases, and 14 bases lay between the germline ends. The V gene's germline CDR1 is MDHEN and CDR2 SYDVKM. There are 14 residues in the CDR3.

CDR3: CASSYPILGTGELFF. Written as DNA, the CDR3 is TGTGCCAGCAGTTACCCGATCTTAGGGACCGGGGAGCTGTTTTTT. This rearrangement joins TRBV6-2 or TRBV6-3 to TRBJ2-2; D is unresolved. V shed 2 bases and J shed 5 bases, with 12 bases lying between them. The CDR3 consists of 15 residues. CDR1 is MNHEY and CDR2 is SVGEGT in the germline V gene.

The rearrangement joins TRBV5-8 to TRBJ1-2; a possible D gene is TRBD1 (6 bases). The CDR3 runs 15 residues. Per germline, CDR1 SGHTS and CDR2 YDEGEE. Trimming removed 4 bases at V and 5 bases at J, with 18 bases between. Here the CDR3 reads CASSRWAGGQYGYTF. CDR3 in DNA: TGTGCCAGCAGCCGATGGGCCGGGGGGCAATATGGCTACACCTTC.

J is TRBJ1-5 and V is TRBV6-6; D gene ambiguous. Germline V gene lookup returns CDR1 MNHNY and CDR2 SVGAGI (reference sequence). V lost 6 bases and J lost 4, with 7 bases in between. CDR3 length: 12 residues. CDR3 sequence reads: CASRERNQPQHF. The CDR3 nucleotides are TGTGCCAGCAGGGAAAGAAATCAGCCCCAGCATTTT.

V usage is TRBV7-9 and J usage is TRBJ2-7; the D gene is possibly TRBD1 (5 bases). Trimming removed 5 bases from V and 0 bases from J, with 14 bases in between. Germline CDR1 SEHNR, CDR2 FQNEAQ (reference sequence). The CDR3 contains 15 residues. In DNA form, the CDR3 reads TGTGCCAGCAGCCCAGGGCAGGTAGGCTCCTACGAGCAGTACTTC. Its translation: CASSPGQVGSYEQYF.

The chain uses TRBV9 and TRBJ1-3, with 9 bases identical to TRBD1. The CDR3 consists of 19 residues. J gave up 1 base and V 3 bases, and 14 bases lay outside the gene matches. Germline-derived CDR1 and CDR2 are SGDLS and YYNGEE. The chain's CDR3 is CASSANPTGGVGSGNTIYF. As DNA, the CDR3 is TGTGCCAGCAGCGCCAACCCCACAGGGGGCGTTGGGTCTGGAAACACCATATATTTT.

This clone was detected only once. This rearrangement joins TRBV11-3 to TRBJ2-5, with 8 bases that match TRBD1. The ends lost 1 base at V and 4 bases at J; junction bases unmatched: 8. The CDR3 extends over 16 amino acids. The germline V gene encodes CDR1 SGHNT and CDR2 YENEEA. The CDR3 reads CASSLGQGALRETQYF. CDR3 DNA: TGTGCCAGCAGCTTAGGGCAGGGGGCTCTTCGAGAGACCCAGTACTTC.

This clone was counted a single time. The genes are TRBV5-1 and TRBJ1-2; 8 nucleotides line up with TRBD1. Unmatched junction bases numbered 10, after V lost 5 bases and J lost 7 bases. Germline lookup yields CDR1 SGHRS and CDR2 YFSETQ. The CDR3 sequence is 14 residues long. CDR3 amino acids: CASRDSQGAGGYTF. Written as DNA, the CDR3 is TGCGCCAGCAGGGATTCCCAGGGGGCTGGTGGCTACACCTTC.

The V gene is TRBV10-3, the J gene TRBJ2-7, with D perhaps matching TRBD1 or TRBD2 (5 bases each). In germline, CDR1 is ENHRY, CDR2 SYGVKD. The germline V and J ends were trimmed by 7 bases and 5 bases, with 9 bases remaining between them. There are 11 residues in the CDR3. CDR3 protein: CAIKGENEQYF. The CDR3 coding sequence is TGTGCCATCAAAGGGGAGAACGAGCAGTACTTC.